This T cell receptor (beta chain) stems from a study of blood T cell repertoires in COVID-19. In the case of this clone: Other nucleotide sequences from this sample produce the same CDR3.

Germline assignment: CDR1 LNHDA and CDR2 SQIVND (reference sequence). The V gene end was trimmed by 3 bases and the J gene end by 4 bases; junction bases not matched to a gene: 5. The CDR3 has 14 amino acids. Sequencing was performed with immunoSEQ multiplex PCR; in TCRdb, only in-frame clones are kept and a portion is missing. The table records about 270,000 clones, about 82% of them present only once. This sequence was found in a woman of 80 years or more with COVID-19, enrolled during active disease. V and J are TRBV19 and TRBJ1-2, with 7 bases fitting TRBD1. The specimen sequenced was peripheral blood. The CDR3 DNA reads as TGTGCCAGTAGTATCTCCGGGACAGTCTATGGCTACACCTTC. This codes for CASSISGTVYGYTF.